Sequencing of this TCR beta chain was carried out in a study of blood T cell repertoires in COVID-19. Assay: immunoSEQ multiplex PCR; the TCRdb copy retains only in-frame clones and omits some. The data contain approximately 170,000 clones, around 79% of them singletons. The V gene lost 5 bases and the J gene lost 9 bases, with 20 bases spanning the gap. CDR1 is MDHEN, CDR2 SYDVKM, per germline. The CDR3 spans 15 residues. A single count supports this clone. The rearrangement joins TRBV28 to TRBJ2-1; maybe TRBD1 (5 bases). The sequence was collected from an older woman in a cohort exposed to, infected with or recovered from COVID-19 (not recorded which). Sequencing input: PBMCs or T cells enriched from blood (not recorded which). The chain's CDR3 is CASSLSGFALREQFF. The CDR3 DNA reads TGTGCCAGCAGTCTCTCAGGGTTCGCGCTGCGTGAGCAGTTCTTC.